The rows below give T cell receptor beta chains drawn from one sample of a study of blood T cells in healthy people across ages. MiXCR, applied by TCRdb to the 5' RACE reads, yields one record per CDR3 protein. Among approximately 690,000 distinct CDR3 sequences listed, about 43% were seen once. Input material: blood. The receptors originated from an elderly man in good health. The CDR3 runs from the conserved cysteine through the conserved F or W. The D gene is left open where the match is weak. Some rows mark clone size as missing; the rest say once, few, many or name a class of expanded clone.

TRBJ2-7 | TRBD2 | TRBV20-1 | NA | TGCAGTGCTAGTTGGCCTAGCGGGGGGGTTTCCTACGAGCAGTACTTC | CSASWPSGGVSYEQYF
TRBJ2-1 | NA | TRBV6-2/TRBV6-3 | NA | TGTGCCAGCATCCCCGCTGGGCTGAGGAACTACAATGAGCAGTTCTTC | CASIPAGLRNYNEQFF
TRBJ2-7 | NA | TRBV7-6 | once | TGTGCCAGCAGCTTAAAACCGCCACGCCAGGAATACCCCTACGAGCAGTACTTC | CASSLKPPRQEYPYEQYF
TRBJ2-1 | NA | TRBV29-1 | NA | TGCAGCGGTGGGGCCGGGCGCGATGAGCAGTTCTTC | CSGGAGRDEQFF
TRBJ2-3 | TRBD2 | TRBV7-8 | NA | TGTGCCAGCAGCTTAGCGCGCGTCAGCGGGGGGCCTCATCTAAATACGCAGTATTTT | CASSLARVSGGPHLNTQYF
TRBJ2-7 | TRBD1 | TRBV29-1 | NA | TGCAGCGTTGAGGAACAGGGGTGGGGCGAGCAGTACTTC | CSVEEQGWGEQYF
TRBJ2-1 | TRBD1 | TRBV6-2/TRBV6-3 | NA | TGTGCCAGCAACAAGGGGGCGGCCTACAATGAGCAGTTCTTC | CASNKGAAYNEQFF
TRBJ2-3 | TRBD2 | TRBV18 | few | TGTGCCAGCTCACCGCCCGCTAGCGGGAGCACAGATACGCAGTATTTT | CASSPPASGSTDTQYF
TRBJ2-4 | TRBD1 | TRBV20-1 | NA | TGCAGTGCTAGAGCGATGACAGGGGGAAGGGAGCAGTACTTC | CSARAMTGGREQYF
TRBJ2-5 | NA | TRBV9 | few | TGTGCCAGCAGCGTTTTCCAGGGCGGCCTGATCCCAGAGACCCAGTACTTC | CASSVFQGGLIPETQYF
TRBJ2-7 | NA | TRBV6-1 | NA | TGTGCCAGCAGTCCTAGCGCAATCTACGAGCAGTACTTC | CASSPSAIYEQYF
TRBJ2-7 | NA | TRBV20-1 | many | TGCAGTGCTTTAGAGGGGTCATCCTACGAGCAGTACTTC | CSALEGSSYEQYF
TRBJ1-1 | TRBD1 | TRBV18 | NA | TGTGCCAGCTCACCTCTCACCGGGACAGGGGGAACTGAAGCTTTCTTT | CASSPLTGTGGTEAFF
TRBJ1-6 | TRBD1 | TRBV7-2 | NA | TGTGCCAGCAGCTCACCCCCGGGACAGAGTTTCTCCTATAATTCACCCCTCCACTTT | CASSSPPGQSFSYNSPLHF
TRBJ1-6 | TRBD1 | TRBV5-1 | NA | TGCGCCAGCAGCTCGGATACAGGGGAAACTTCACCCCTCCACTTT | CASSSDTGETSPLHF
TRBJ2-1 | TRBD2 | TRBV7-8 | few | TGTGCCAGCAGCTTAGGTGTGGGGGGAGGGAATGAGCAGTTCTTC | CASSLGVGGGNEQFF
TRBJ2-2 | NA | TRBV3-1 | NA | TGTGCCAGCAGCCAACGAGGGCTAGCCGGGGAGCTGTTTTTT | CASSQRGLAGELFF
TRBJ1-2 | NA | TRBV18 | NA | TGTGCCAGCTCGTCCTACAGAGACTATGGCTACACCTTC | CASSSYRDYGYTF
TRBJ2-3 | NA | TRBV4-3 | NA | TGCGCCAGCAGCCAAGGACAGAAAGTCACAGATACGCAGTATTTT | CASSQGQKVTDTQYF
TRBJ2-5 | NA | TRBV29-1 | NA | TGCAGCGTGTCCGAGCGGAATGAGCGGTACTTC | CSVSERNERYF
TRBJ2-3 | TRBD1 | TRBV20-1 | few | TGCAGTGCTAGGGGGGTTCGGGACAGCCCAGATACGCAGTATTTT | CSARGVRDSPDTQYF
TRBJ2-6 | NA | TRBV29-1 | many | TGCAGCGTTGAATCTGGGGCCAACGTCCTGACTTTC | CSVESGANVLTF
TRBJ1-5 | TRBD1 | TRBV20-1 | few | TGCAGTGCCAGGGCCGGGACAGGGGGTCTCAGTCAGCCCCAGCATTTT | CSARAGTGGLSQPQHF
TRBJ1-2 | NA | TRBV12-3/TRBV12-4 | NA | TGTGCCAGCAGTTTAGCGGACAGAGAAGATGGCTACACCTTC | CASSLADREDGYTF
TRBJ2-4 | NA | TRBV29-1 | many | TGCAGCGTACAGGGATCAAAAATAGCCAAAAACATTCAGTACTTC | CSVQGSKIAKNIQYF
TRBJ1-5 | NA | TRBV20-1 | NA | TGCAGTGCTAGTCGGCAGGGGAAGCCCCAGCATTTT | CSASRQGKPQHF
TRBJ1-4 | NA | TRBV5-1 | NA | TGCGCCAGCAGCGGAGACTTGGAAAAACTGTTTTTT | CASSGDLEKLFF
TRBJ2-1 | NA | TRBV27 | many | TGTGCCAGCGCTCCCGAGATAGGGGGCGGCGGGAGACCCTACAATGAGCAGTTCTTC | CASAPEIGGGGRPYNEQFF
TRBJ2-5 | NA | TRBV5-1 | few | TGCGCCAGCAGCTTGGTTCGGTTGGGGACCCAGTACTTC | CASSLVRLGTQYF
TRBJ2-5 | NA | TRBV2 | many | TGTGCCAGCAGTGACCAACAGACCCAAGAGACCCAGTACTTC | CASSDQQTQETQYF
TRBJ1-6 | TRBD1 | TRBV5-6 | few | TGTGCCAGCAGCCCGGTGGGACAGGAAAGGGATTCACCCCTCCACTTT | CASSPVGQERDSPLHF
TRBJ2-7 | NA | TRBV25-1 | NA | TGTGCCAGCAGTGAATTCGGGGCCTCAGCCTACGAGCAGTACTTC | CASSEFGASAYEQYF
TRBJ2-3 | TRBD2 | TRBV5-1 | NA | TGCGCCAGCGGCCCCGGGAGGCTAGCGGGATTAGATACGCAGTATTTT | CASGPGRLAGLDTQYF
TRBJ2-1 | NA | TRBV7-3 | NA | TGTGCCAGCAGTCAAACAGGGACGGGGTACAATGAGCAGTTCTTC | CASSQTGTGYNEQFF
TRBJ2-3 | TRBD1 | TRBV6-2/TRBV6-3 | few | TGTGCCAGCAGTTCCGCCGGGACAGGGGGACCAGATACGCAGTATTTT | CASSSAGTGGPDTQYF
TRBJ2-7 | TRBD1 | TRBV27 | many | TGTGCCAGCAGTCTCAGACAGGGGGTCTACGAGCAGTACTTC | CASSLRQGVYEQYF
TRBJ1-6 | NA | TRBV10-3 | few | TGTGCCATCAGTGGGACGGACAGCTCCTATAATTCACCCCTCCACTTT | CAISGTDSSYNSPLHF
TRBJ2-2 | TRBD1 | TRBV6-2/TRBV6-3 | NA | TGTGCCGGCAAAGAAGGGGGCGACACCGGGGAGCTGTTTTTT | CAGKEGGDTGELFF
TRBJ2-3 | TRBD2 | TRBV4-1 | few | TGCGCCAGCAGCCAAGAAGCGGGGGGGGGCACAGATACGCAGTATTTT | CASSQEAGGGTDTQYF
TRBJ2-7 | NA | TRBV7-2 | few | TGTGCCAGCAGCTTTCCGGGGACCTACGAGCAGTACTTC | CASSFPGTYEQYF
TRBJ1-1 | NA | TRBV13 | many | TGTGCCAGCACCGATTATACGAACACTGAAGCTTTCTTT | CASTDYTNTEAFF
TRBJ2-1 | TRBD2 | TRBV10-3 | NA | TGTGCCACCGGGACTAGCGAGAACAATGAGCAGTTCTTC | CATGTSENNEQFF
TRBJ2-1 | NA | TRBV20-1 | NA | TGCAGTGCTAGAGATCCGGAGATCCCGGAGCAGTTCTTC | CSARDPEIPEQFF
TRBJ2-4 | TRBD2 | TRBV7-2 | NA | TGTGCCAGCAGCTTAAGGGGACTAGCGGGGGAAGTCAAAAACATTCAGTACTTC | CASSLRGLAGEVKNIQYF
TRBJ2-5 | NA | TRBV9 | NA | TGTGCCAGCAGCGTAGGGGCAGTCCAGACTCAAGAGACCCAGTACTTC | CASSVGAVQTQETQYF
TRBJ1-2 | NA | TRBV20-1 | NA | TGCAGTGCTTTAAGGGGTGGCTACACCTTC | CSALRGGYTF
TRBJ2-7 | TRBD1 | TRBV6-5 | NA | TGTGCCAGCAGTCAGACAGGGGCCGCTTTTCCCGAGCAGTACTTC | CASSQTGAAFPEQYF
TRBJ1-2 | NA | TRBV7-9 | NA | TGTGCCAGCACAATTCAGGGGAGAAACTATGGCTACACCTTC | CASTIQGRNYGYTF
TRBJ1-1 | NA | TRBV6-5 | NA | TGTGCCAGCAGGGAAGCGGGGCTAAAGACTGAAGCTTTCTTT | CASREAGLKTEAFF
TRBJ2-7 | NA | TRBV6-2/TRBV6-3 | many | TGTGCCAGCGGGGCAGGTCCCTCCTACGAGCAGTACTTC | CASGAGPSYEQYF
TRBJ2-5 | NA | TRBV20-1 | NA | TGCAGTGGGGTGAATATACAAGAGACCCAGTACTTC | CSGVNIQETQYF
TRBJ2-7 | NA | TRBV7-2 | many | TGTGCCAGCAGCTTAGCGCCGGGATGGATATACGAGCAGTACTTC | CASSLAPGWIYEQYF